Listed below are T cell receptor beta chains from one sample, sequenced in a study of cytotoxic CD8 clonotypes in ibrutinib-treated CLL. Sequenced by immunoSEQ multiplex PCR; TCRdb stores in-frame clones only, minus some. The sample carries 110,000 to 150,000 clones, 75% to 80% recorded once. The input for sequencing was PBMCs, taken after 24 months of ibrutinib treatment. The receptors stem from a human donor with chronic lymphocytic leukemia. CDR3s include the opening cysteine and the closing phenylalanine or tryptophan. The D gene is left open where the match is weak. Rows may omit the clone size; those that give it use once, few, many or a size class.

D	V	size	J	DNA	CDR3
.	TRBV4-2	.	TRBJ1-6	TGTGCCAGCAGCCAAGATCCGGACGGATATTCACCCCTCCACTTT	CASSQDPDGYSPLHF
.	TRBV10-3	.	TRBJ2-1	TGTGCCATCAGTGAGTCGGGAGCTAGAAGGGAGAATGAGCAGTTCTTC	CAISESGARRENEQFF
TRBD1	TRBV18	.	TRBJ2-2	TGTGCCAGCTCGGGGACAGCGAACACCGGGGAGCTGTTTTTT	CASSGTANTGELFF
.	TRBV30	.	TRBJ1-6	TGTGCCTGGAGCGGACCCGTTTGGGCCCTCCACTTT	CAWSGPVWALHF
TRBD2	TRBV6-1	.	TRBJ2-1	TGTGCCAGCAGTAACCTAGCGGGGACCTACAATGAGCAGTTCTTC	CASSNLAGTYNEQFF
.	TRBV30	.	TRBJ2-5	TGTGCCTGGAGTGTACGGGGGGAGACCCAGTACTTC	CAWSVRGETQYF
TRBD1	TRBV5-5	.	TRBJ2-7	TGTGCCAGCAGCTTGGCGGACAGGGCCCACGAGCAGTACTTC	CASSLADRAHEQYF
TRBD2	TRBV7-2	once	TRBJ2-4	TGTGCCAGCAGCTTAGGACTAGCGGGCGGGGAAAACATTCAGTACTTC	CASSLGLAGGENIQYF
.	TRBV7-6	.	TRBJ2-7	TGTGCCAGCAGCTTAGGGCGGGATCGGGAGCAGTACTTC	CASSLGRDREQYF
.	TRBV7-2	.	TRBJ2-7	TGTGCCAGCAGCTTAGGGTGGGAGGGGACAAGAGAGCAGTACTTC	CASSLGWEGTREQYF
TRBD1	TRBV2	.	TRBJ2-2	TGTGCCAGCACCCACGGGACAGGGACCCTTAACACCGGGGAGCTGTTTTTT	CASTHGTGTLNTGELFF
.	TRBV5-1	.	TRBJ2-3	TGCGCCAGCAGCTTGGGTGGCAGCACAGATACGCAGTATTTT	CASSLGGSTDTQYF
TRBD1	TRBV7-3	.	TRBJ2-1	TGTGCCAGCAGCTCGGGACAGGGCAATGAGCAGTTCTTC	CASSSGQGNEQFF
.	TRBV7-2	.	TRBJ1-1	TGTGCCAGCAGCTTAGGGGGGACGAACACTGAAGCTTTCTTT	CASSLGGTNTEAFF
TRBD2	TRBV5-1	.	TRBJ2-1	TGCGCCAGCAGCTTGGGCGGGAGGGCCAGTTCGCGGTTCTTC	CASSLGGRASSRFF
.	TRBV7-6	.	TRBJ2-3	TGTGCCAGCAGCTTAGGCGTGGGGCCGGGCACAGATACGCAGTATTTT	CASSLGVGPGTDTQYF
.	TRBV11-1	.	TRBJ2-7	TGTGCCAGCAGCCCCGACTTCTACGAGCAGTACTTC	CASSPDFYEQYF
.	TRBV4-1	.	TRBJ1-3	TGCGCCAGCACGCGGGAGTGGCCTGGAAACACCATATATTTT	CASTREWPGNTIYF
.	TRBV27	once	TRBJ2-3	TGTGCCAGCAGTTTTGGGGCAGGGACAGATACGCAGTATTTT	CASSFGAGTDTQYF
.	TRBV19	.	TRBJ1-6	TGTGCCAGTAGATTAACCGGGTCCCTAAGAGCCAATTCACCCCTCCACTTT	CASRLTGSLRANSPLHF
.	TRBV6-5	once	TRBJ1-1	TGTGCCATCAAGCAGGGGCTGAACACTGAAGCTTTCTTT	CAIKQGLNTEAFF
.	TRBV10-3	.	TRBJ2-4	TGTGCCATCAGTGAGCCGAGTCGCCTAGGTAACATTCAGTACTTC	CAISEPSRLGNIQYF
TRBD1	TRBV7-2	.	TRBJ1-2	TGTGCCAGCAGCCAGGGGGGGCGGCAGCGTTACACCTTC	CASSQGGRQRYTF
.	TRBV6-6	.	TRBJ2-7	TGTGCCAGCAGTTACAGGGGTGACGAGCAGTACTTC	CASSYRGDEQYF
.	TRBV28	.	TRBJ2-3	TGTGCCAGCAACCAGGGACAATTCACAGATACGCAGTATTTT	CASNQGQFTDTQYF
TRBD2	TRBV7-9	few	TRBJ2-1	TGTGCCAGCAGCCGGGGTAGCGGGATACACAATGAGCAGTTCTTC	CASSRGSGIHNEQFF
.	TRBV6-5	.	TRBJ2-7	TGTGCCAGCAGTTACGGGACTGGCGGCGACTACGAGCAGTACTTC	CASSYGTGGDYEQYF
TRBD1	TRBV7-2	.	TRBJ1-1	TGTGCCAGCAGATCGCAGGGGGCCGACACTGAAGCTTTCTTT	CASRSQGADTEAFF
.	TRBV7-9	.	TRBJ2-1	TGTGCCAGCCCCCGGGAGCCCACCTACAATGAGCAGTTCTTC	CASPREPTYNEQFF
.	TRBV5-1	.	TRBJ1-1	TGCGCCAGCAGGGGGACGCCCATGAACACTGAAGCTTTCTTT	CASRGTPMNTEAFF
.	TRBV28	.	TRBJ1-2	TGTGCCAGCTTAACCTTGGGGGGGCCGGGCCTCTATGGCTACACCTTC	CASLTLGGPGLYGYTF
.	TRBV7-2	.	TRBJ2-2	TGTGCCAGCGAACAGGGATTGGACACCGGGGAGCTGTTTTTT	CASEQGLDTGELFF
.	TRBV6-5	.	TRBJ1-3	TGTGCCACCGGAGAGGTCGCGATCTCTGGAAACACCATATATTTT	CATGEVAISGNTIYF
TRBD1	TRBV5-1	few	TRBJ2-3	TGCGCCAGCAGCCTGAGGGGGCAACCCACAGATACGCAGTATTTT	CASSLRGQPTDTQYF
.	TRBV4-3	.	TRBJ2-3	TGCGCCAGCAGCCAAGACCTCCAGTACCCAGATACGCAGTATTTT	CASSQDLQYPDTQYF
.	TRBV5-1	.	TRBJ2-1	TGCGCCAGCAGCTTGGGGGGCTCCTACAATGAGCAGTTCTTC	CASSLGGSYNEQFF
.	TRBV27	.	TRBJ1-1	TGTGCCAGCAGTTTGGGGCAGCGGCATATGAACACTGAAGCTTTCTTT	CASSLGQRHMNTEAFF
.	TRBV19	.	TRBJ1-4	TGTGCCAGTAGTCCGGACAGACCAACTAATGAAAAACTGTTTTTT	CASSPDRPTNEKLFF
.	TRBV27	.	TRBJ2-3	TGTGCCAGCAGTCAGTCCCGTTGGGGGGCAGATACGCAGTATTTT	CASSQSRWGADTQYF
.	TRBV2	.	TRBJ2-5	TGTGCCAGCACGTGGCAGCCCCTGGAGACCCAGTACTTC	CASTWQPLETQYF
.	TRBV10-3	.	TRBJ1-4	TGTGCCATCAGTGAGTCACTGGGGGAGAGCCAGCTACATTTT	CAISESLGESQLHF
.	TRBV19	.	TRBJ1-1	TGTGCCAGTAGTGCCGGTCGGGGCACTGAAGCTTTCTTT	CASSAGRGTEAFF
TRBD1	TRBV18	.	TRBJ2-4	TGTGCCAGCTCAGCGGGACAGGGGTGGTCAAACATTCAGTACTTC	CASSAGQGWSNIQYF
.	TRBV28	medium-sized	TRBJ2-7	TGTGCCAGCACCCCCACCGGGACCCTTAGCTCCTACGAGCAGTACTTC	CASTPTGTLSSYEQYF